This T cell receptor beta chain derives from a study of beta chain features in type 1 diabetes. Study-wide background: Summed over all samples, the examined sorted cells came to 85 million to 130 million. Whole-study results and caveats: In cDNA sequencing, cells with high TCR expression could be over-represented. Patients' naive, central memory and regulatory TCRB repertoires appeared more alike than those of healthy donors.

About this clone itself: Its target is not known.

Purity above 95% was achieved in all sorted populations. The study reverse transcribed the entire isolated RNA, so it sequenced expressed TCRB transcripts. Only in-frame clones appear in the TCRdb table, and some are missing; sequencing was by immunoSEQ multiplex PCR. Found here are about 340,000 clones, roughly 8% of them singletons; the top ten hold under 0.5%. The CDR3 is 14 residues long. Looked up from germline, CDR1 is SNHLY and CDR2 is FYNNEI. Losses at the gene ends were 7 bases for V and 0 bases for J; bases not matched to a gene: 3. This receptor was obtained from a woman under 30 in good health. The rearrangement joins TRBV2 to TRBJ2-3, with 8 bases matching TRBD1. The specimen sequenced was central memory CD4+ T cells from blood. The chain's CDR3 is CASIGTGSTDTQYF. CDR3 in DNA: TGTGCCAGCATCGGGACAGGTAGCACAGATACGCAGTATTTT. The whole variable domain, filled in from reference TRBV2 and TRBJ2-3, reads EPEVTQTPSHQVTQMGQEVILRCVPISNHLYFYWYRQILGQKVEFLVSFYNNEISEKSEIFDDQFSVERPDGSNFTLKIRSTKLEDSAMYFCASIGTGSTDTQYFGPGTRLTVL.